This T cell receptor (beta chain) was documented in a study of blood T cell repertoires in COVID-19. Study context: Whether acute or convalescent, the COVID-19 samples came from the United States, Italy and Spain. The analysed material was cDNA or gDNA that came from T cells, B-cell-depleted T cells, or PBMCs.

Germline lookup yields CDR1 SGHRS and CDR2 YFSETQ. Trimming cost V 4 bases and J 3 bases, with 16 bases left between them. There are 15 residues in the CDR3. This clone was seen only a few times. As handled by the study authors: The authors estimated nucleated cell counts from reference gene primer amplification. Clones were read by immunoSEQ multiplex PCR, and TCRdb kept only the in-frame ones, dropping some. V, J and clone size are those of that table, while D and trimming were read from the DNA. The sample lists roughly 250,000 clones; 70% to 85% were seen once. The rearrangement links TRBV5-1 to TRBJ2-5, with D possibly matching TRBD1 (6 bases). The sequencing input was peripheral blood. This TCR derives from a woman aged 40-49 years with active or convalescent COVID-19. CDR3 sequence: CASSARGRGKETQYF. CDR3 in DNA: TGCGCCAGCAGCGCTCGGGGCAGGGGAAAAGAGACCCAGTACTTC.